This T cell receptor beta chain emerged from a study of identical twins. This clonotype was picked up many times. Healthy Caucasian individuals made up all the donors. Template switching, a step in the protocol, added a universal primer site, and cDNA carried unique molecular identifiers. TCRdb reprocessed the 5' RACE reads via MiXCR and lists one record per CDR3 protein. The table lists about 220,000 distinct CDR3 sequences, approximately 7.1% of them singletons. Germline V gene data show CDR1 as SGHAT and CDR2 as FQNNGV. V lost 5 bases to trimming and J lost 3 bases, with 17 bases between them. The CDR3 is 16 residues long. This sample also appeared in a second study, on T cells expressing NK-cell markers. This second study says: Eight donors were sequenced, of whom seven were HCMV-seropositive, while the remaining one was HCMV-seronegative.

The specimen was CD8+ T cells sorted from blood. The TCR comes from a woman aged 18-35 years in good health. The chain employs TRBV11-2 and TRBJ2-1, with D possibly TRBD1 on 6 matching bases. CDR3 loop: CASSPAQGLDYNEQFF. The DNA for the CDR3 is TGTGCCAGCAGCCCTGCACAGGGATTAGACTACAATGAGCAGTTCTTC.